This TCR beta chain was observed in a study of tumor and adjacent non-tumor tissue in lung cancer. Looking at the study overall: There were 12 adenocarcinoma, a couple of squamous cell carcinoma and 1 small cell lung cancer cases. Some 4.2 million productive TCRbeta reads were obtained per sample on average.

This sample's RNA came from whole unsorted tissue. This non-tumor lung sample came from over 3 cm beyond the tumor edge. TCRbeta libraries were built with three rounds of nested PCR, modified from ARM-PCR. MiXCR, run by TCRdb on the multiplex PCR reads, gives a single entry per CDR3 protein. The sample consists of 70,000 to 90,000 distinct CDR3 sequences, around 80% of them appearing once. Germline V CDR1 and CDR2: GTSNPN, SVGIG (reference sequence). Trimming removed 3 bases at V and 5 bases at J, with 13 bases between. This CDR3 comprises 13 residues. The sequence came from a man between 60 and 75 years old with non-small cell lung cancer. J is TRBJ1-1 and V is TRBV30; D is uncertain. Sample: distant non-tumor lung tissue. The CDR3 region has the DNA TGTGCCTGGAGACCGGGATCAAAGACTGAAGCTTTCTTT. Encoded protein: CAWRPGSKTEAFF.